Following are 2 T cell receptor beta chains from one sample sequenced in a study of OX40 agonist ivuxolimab in advanced cancers. Profiled with immunoSEQ multiplex PCR; TCRdb holds only in-frame clones, not every one. The top ten hold around 0.96% of the sample, which has 63,000 or so clones, approximately 78% seen once. The material sequenced was CD4+ or CD8+ T cells sorted from blood, taken in a trial of the OX40 agonist ivuxolimab. The receptor set was obtained from an adult with an advanced solid tumor such as melanoma, head and neck, liver or kidney cancer.

The J gene is TRBJ1-6, the V gene TRBV5-6; perhaps TRBD1 as D (5 bases). CDR3 length equals 14 residues. Germline V gene data show CDR1 as SGHDT and CDR2 as YYEEEE. V was shortened by 4 bases and J by 10 bases, with 15 bases between the two germline ends. Written as DNA, the CDR3 is TGTGCCAGCAGCGGCGCCAGGGAGGAGTCACCCCTCCACTTT. Protein sequence: CASSGAREESPLHF.

Here the CDR3 DNA reads TGTGCCAGCAGTGAAGCATGGGGCCGGATCAATCAGCCCCAGCATTTT. Its translation is CASSEAWGRINQPQHF. The chain recombines TRBV2 with TRBJ1-5, with a possible D match to TRBD1 (5 bases). V lost 0 bases, J lost 3 bases, and 12 bases lay in between. The CDR3 contains 16 residues. Germline assignment: CDR1 SNHLY and CDR2 FYNNEI.